A single T cell receptor (beta chain) is shown here with its context. No antigen is known for it. This CDR3 is 13 amino acids long. Germline V gives CDR1 SGHNT, CDR2 YYREEE (reference sequence). Trimming cost V 4 bases and J 4 bases; bases outside gene matches: 3. Using immunoSEQ multiplex PCR, the repertoire was profiled, and TCRdb retains in-frame clones only, with some absent. In the table there are roughly 200,000 clones, roughly 92% of which are singletons. The data originate from a study of T cell responses to AZD1222 COVID-19 vaccine. Whole-study findings and limits: Baseline serostatus was positive in only a handful of AZD1222 recipients. Unmutated variant regions are reportedly targeted by nearly half of spike-specific TCRs.

The rearrangement joins TRBV5-4 to TRBJ1-2; 8 bases align to TRBD1. The clonotype was recovered from an adult who received the AZD1222 COVID-19 vaccine. The source material was peripheral blood, sampled 28 days after the second AZD1222 dose. In nucleotides, the CDR3 is TGTGCCAGCAGCCCGGGACAGGCCTATGGCTACACCTTC. This sequence encodes CASSPGQAYGYTF.